These T cell receptor beta chains were read from a single sample in a study of OX40 agonist ivuxolimab in advanced cancers. Here immunoSEQ multiplex PCR was the method, and the copy in TCRdb shows in-frame clones only, minus some. Of roughly 60,000 clones listed, 90% to 95% are singletons. The source was CD4+ or CD8+ T cells sorted from blood, collected in a trial of the OX40 agonist ivuxolimab. The receptors here all came from an adult with an advanced solid tumor such as melanoma, head and neck, liver or kidney cancer. CDR3s include the opening cysteine and the closing phenylalanine or tryptophan. A D gene is named only where the DNA matches it firmly. The size of a clone is reported for some rows only, either as once, few or many, or as a class for expanded clones.

v_call	d_call	j_call	clone_size	cdr3_aa	cdr3_nt
TRBV5-5	TRBD1	TRBJ1-1	-	CASSWDRSMNTEAFF	TGTGCCAGCAGCTGGGACAGGAGCATGAACACTGAAGCTTTCTTT
TRBV6-5	TRBD2	TRBJ2-7	-	CASSLGLAGHYEQYF	TGTGCCAGCAGCCTGGGACTAGCGGGGCACTACGAGCAGTACTTC
TRBV9	-	TRBJ1-2	-	CASSAGGQGGPLYGYTF	TGTGCCAGCAGCGCTGGGGGGCAGGGAGGTCCCCTCTATGGCTACACCTTC
TRBV28	-	TRBJ2-2	-	CASSFLGNGPGELFF	TGTGCCAGCAGTTTTTTGGGTAACGGACCCGGGGAGCTGTTTTTT
TRBV10-3	-	TRBJ2-7	-	CAISEAASYEQYF	TGTGCCATCAGTGAGGCAGCCTCCTACGAGCAGTACTTC
TRBV7-7	TRBD2	TRBJ2-1	once	CASSLGTGGSEQFF	TGTGCTAGCAGCTTAGGTACGGGGGGGAGTGAGCAGTTCTTC
TRBV7-9	-	TRBJ1-2	-	CASSLARLYGYTF	TGTGCCAGCAGCTTAGCCAGGTTATATGGCTACACCTTC
TRBV28	TRBD2	TRBJ2-5	-	CASSFLRGGPEETQYF	TGTGCCAGCAGTTTTTTGCGGGGAGGGCCGGAGGAGACCCAGTACTTC
TRBV2	-	TRBJ2-3	-	CASSMGTQYF	TGTGCCAGCAGTATGGGTACGCAGTATTTT
TRBV6-1	-	TRBJ1-2	-	CASNRGGYTF	TGTGCCAGCAACCGCGGTGGCTACACCTTC
TRBV2	-	TRBJ1-1	-	CASSEAPWGIGVPNTEAFF	TGTGCCAGCAGTGAAGCGCCATGGGGAATTGGGGTCCCGAACACTGAAGCTTTCTTT
TRBV30	-	TRBJ2-2	-	CAWSMATPGELFF	TGTGCCTGGAGTATGGCTACTCCCGGGGAGCTGTTTTTT
TRBV29-1	-	TRBJ2-5	-	CSSLGGVRQETQYF	TGCAGCTCCTTAGGGGGGGTGCGTCAAGAGACCCAGTACTTC
TRBV4-2	-	TRBJ1-3	-	CASSQDGDYSGNTIYF	TGTGCCAGCAGCCAAGATGGCGACTACTCTGGAAACACCATATATTTT
TRBV5-1	TRBD1	TRBJ2-2	-	CASSPPRTGLNTGELFF	TGCGCCAGCAGCCCACCCAGGACAGGATTGAACACCGGGGAGCTGTTTTTT
TRBV5-6	-	TRBJ2-7	-	CASSSFQGIRYEQYF	TGTGCCAGCAGCTCCTTTCAGGGGATACGGTACGAGCAGTACTTC
TRBV18	-	TRBJ2-3	-	CASSPVASGDTQYF	TGTGCCAGCTCACCGGTGGCTTCCGGAGATACGCAGTATTTT
TRBV5-7	-	TRBJ2-2	-	CASSTAWQVNTGELFF	TGTGCCAGCAGCACCGCCTGGCAGGTGAACACCGGGGAGCTGTTTTTT
TRBV9	-	TRBJ2-1	-	CASSVGDNEQFF	TGTGCCAGCAGCGTAGGAGACAATGAGCAGTTCTTC
TRBV4-2	TRBD1	TRBJ1-1	-	CASSLGQGRSVNTEAFF	TGTGCCAGCAGCCTCGGACAGGGGAGGAGCGTGAACACTGAAGCTTTCTTT
TRBV5-6	TRBD2	TRBJ2-7	-	CASSSGLAGGSEQYF	TGTGCCAGCAGCTCGGGACTAGCGGGAGGGAGCGAGCAGTACTTC